Each of the 9 T cell receptor beta chains below was sequenced from the same sample in a study of T cell clonality in common variable immunodeficiency. These receptors' targets are unknown. Study-wide results and caveats: In common variable immunodeficiency, TCR beta chains reportedly carried fewer deletions and N-nucleotide insertions.

Assay used: immunoSEQ multiplex PCR; TCRdb lists only in-frame clones, some missing. The sample offers 25,000 or so clones and no singletons, the top ten holding around 9%. Sequenced input: peripheral blood mononuclear cells. The receptors shown here come from a human donor with common variable immunodeficiency.

This clone was seen only a few times. The read stops 3 residues short of the end of the CDR3; the missing end is completed from the germline J gene. The chain joins TRBV7-2 to TRBJ2-7; 7 bases are shared with TRBD2. Per the germline V gene, CDR1 is SGHTA and CDR2 is FQGNSA. With 3 bases clipped from V and 2 bases from J, the junction kept 4 bases outside the gene matches. The CDR3 has 14 residues. The part of the CDR3 DNA that was read is TGTGCCAGCAGCTTGGCGGGGGAACCCTACGAG. It specifies CASSLAGEPYE. The full CDR3 sequence reads CASSLAGEPYEQYF.

For this clone: Coverage ceases 3 residues before the CDR3 finishes, and the germline J gene fills in the end. This chain joins TRBV7-2 and TRBJ2-7, with a possible D match to TRBD2 (5 bases). The CDR3 has 15 amino acids. The ends were cut back, 7 bases at V and 3 bases at J, with 19 bases in the middle. Germline CDR1 is SGHTA and CDR2 is FQGNSA. Partial CDR3 DNA: TGTGCCAGCAAGGCAGGCGGGTCCTCTGGCTACGAG. It encodes CASKAGGSSGYE. The entire CDR3 is CASKAGGSSGYEQYF.

In its sample, this clone was seen many times. Read sequence stops 3 residues before the CDR3 end, and the germline J gene provides the missing end. V usage is TRBV30 and J usage is TRBJ2-6; no definite D call. Per the germline V gene, CDR1 is GTSNPN and CDR2 is SVGIG (reference sequence). The CDR3 totals 16 residues. The V end lost 0 bases, the J end lost 0 bases, and 9 bases lay between the germline ends. The CDR3 sequence: CAWSVQEISGANVLTF. The DNA read from the CDR3 is TGTGCCTGGAGTGTTCAGGAGATCTCTGGGGCCAACGTC.

This clone was seen many times. With the read ending 3 residues before the CDR3 end, the germline J gene is used to fill in that end. V usage is TRBV6-2 or TRBV6-3 and J usage is TRBJ2-7, with D unclear. From germline, CDR1 is MNHEY and CDR2 SVGEGT. The CDR3 covers 15 residues. V lost 2 bases to trimming and J lost 5 bases, with 16 bases between them. The CDR3 protein is CASSYGGRPSDEQYF. The sequenced part of the CDR3 DNA is TGTGCCAGCAGTTACGGCGGCCGCCCAAGCGACGAG.

This clone was recorded a few times. The read stops 3 residues short of the end of the CDR3; the missing end is completed from the germline J gene. The V call is TRBV7-2, the J call TRBJ2-5; tentatively, D is TRBD2 (6 bases). Looked up from germline, CDR1 is SGHTA and CDR2 is FQGNSA. The CDR3 runs to 13 residues. V lost 1 base, J lost 7 bases, and 10 bases lay in between. The sequenced part of the CDR3 DNA is TGTGCCAGCAGCTTAGGTGGGACTGGGACC. Protein: CASSLGGTGT. The complete CDR3 protein is CASSLGGTGTQYF. The full variable domain, in which reference TRBV7-2 and TRBJ2-5 provide the parts outside the CDR3, is GAGVSQSPSNKVTEKGKDVELRCDPISGHTALYWYRQSLGQGLEFLIYFQGNSAPDKSGLPSDRFSAERTGGSVSTLTIQRTQQEDSAVYLCASSLGGTGTQYFGPGTRLLVL.

Ten or more counts support this clone. CDR3 sequence reads: CAWTFGGSDTQYF. The CDR3 bases that were read are TGTGCCTGGACCTTTGGGGGCAGCGATACG. The V gene is TRBV30, the J gene TRBJ2-3; a possible D gene is TRBD1 (6 bases). The read halts 3 residues ahead of the CDR3 end, with the missing end drawn from the germline J gene. V was shortened by 4 bases and J by 6 bases, with 14 bases between the two germline ends. The V gene's germline CDR1 is GTSNPN and CDR2 SVGIG (reference sequence). This CDR3 is 13 amino acids long.

This clone was counted between two and nine times. The read comes to an end 3 residues before the CDR3 does, leaving the germline J gene to fill in the end. V and J are TRBV30 and TRBJ1-4; D might be TRBD1 (5 bases). The V end was cut by 7 bases, the J end by 0 bases, with 15 bases between. Germline CDR1 GTSNPN, CDR2 SVGIG (reference sequence). The CDR3 is made up of 15 amino acids. CDR3 loop: CAFTPGGATNEKLFF. CDR3 DNA, as far as it was read: TGTGCCTTTACACCCGGGGGGGCAACTAATGAAAAA. Supplemented by reference TRBV30 and TRBJ1-4, the full variable domain reads SQTIHQWPATLVQPVGSPLSLECTVEGTSNPNLYWYRQAAGRGLQLLFYSVGIGQISSEVPQNLSASRPQDRQFILSSKKLLLSDSGFYLCAFTPGGATNEKLFFGSGTQLSVL.

This clone was detected ten times or more. The read stops 3 residues short of the end of the CDR3; the missing end is completed from the germline J gene. The chain employs TRBV6-2 or TRBV6-3 and TRBJ2-3; 13 bases line up with TRBD2. Germline-derived CDR1 and CDR2 are MNHEY and SVGEGT. Losses at the gene ends were 5 bases for V and 4 bases for J; bases not matched to a gene: 6. The CDR3 runs to 16 residues. CDR3: CASSPGLAGLADTQYF. The CDR3 DNA, read in part, is TGTGCCAGCAGTCCGGGACTAGCGGGATTGGCAGATACG.

In this sample, this clone turned up a few times. The read halts 3 residues ahead of the CDR3 end, with the missing end drawn from the germline J gene. V and J are TRBV30 and TRBJ1-6; TRBD1 is a possible D gene (6 bases). This CDR3 spans 15 amino acids. V dropped 0 bases and J dropped 4 bases, with 10 bases sitting between them. Germline-derived CDR1 and CDR2 are GTSNPN and SVGIG (reference sequence). The DNA read from the CDR3 is TGTGCCTGGAGTGTCCCGACAGGTTATAATTCACCC. It translates to CAWSVPTGYNSP. The whole CDR3 is CAWSVPTGYNSPLHF.